This T cell receptor (beta chain) appears in the sequencing data of a study of blood T cell repertoires in COVID-19. Study overall: Italy, Spain and the United States were the sources of the convalescent and acute COVID-19 samples. T cells, B-cell-depleted T cells, or PBMCs provided the cDNA or gDNA that served as material.

The CDR3 loop spans 15 amino acids. Germline CDR1 reads SGHDT; CDR2 reads YYEEEE. The J segment lost 0 bases and the V segment lost 4 bases, leaving 3 bases of the junction unmatched. Authors' analysis steps: Nucleated cell number was recorded as an estimate derived from reference gene primer amplification. Using immunoSEQ multiplex PCR, the repertoire was profiled, and TCRdb retains in-frame clones only, with some absent. V, J and clone size are taken as reported in that table, and D and trimming were inferred from the DNA itself. The table lists more than 200,000 clones, 88% of them singletons. The sequence was obtained from a human donor in a cohort sampled during active COVID-19. V gene TRBV5-6 combines with J gene TRBJ2-7, with TRBD2 matching over 11 bases. The sequenced material came from peripheral blood. As DNA, the CDR3 is TGTGCCAGCAGCCCGGGACTAGCGGTCTCCTACGAGCAGTACTTC. This translates into CASSPGLAVSYEQYF.